This T cell receptor (beta chain) was retrieved from a study of cytomegalovirus exposure and HLA in healthy donors. Overall study: The Caucasian-associated ancestry cluster contained 81% of the roughly 400 genotyped donors.

The PCR made use of 60 Vbeta and 13 Jbeta primers. The protocol was immunoSEQ multiplex PCR, while the TCRdb copy is restricted to in-frame clones and leaves out a portion. The sample carries about 98,000 clones, roughly 70% recorded once. V shed 0 bases, J shed 0 bases, and the junction held 12 bases outside the gene matches. The germline V gene encodes CDR1 SGDLS and CDR2 YYNGEE. The CDR3 has 19 residues. Sequencing used PBMCs. This clonotype was sampled from a male donor in good health and CMV-seronegative. The rearrangement links TRBV9 to TRBJ2-1, with 7 bases lining up with TRBD2. CDR3 in amino acids: CASSVAPSGPQSSYNEQFF. The DNA for the CDR3 is TGTGCCAGCAGCGTAGCTCCTAGCGGACCACAGAGCTCCTACAATGAGCAGTTCTTC.